What follows describes a single TCR beta chain. Sequenced by immunoSEQ multiplex PCR; TCRdb stores in-frame clones only, minus some. The table includes 950,000 to 1,300,000 clones, approximately 76% detected once. This entry comes from a study of shared clonotypes between healthy human individuals. CDR3 length: 13 amino acids. V gave up 7 bases and J gave up 2 bases; unmatched junction bases: 2. CDR1 and CDR2 (germline): MNHNS, SASEGT. The specimen sequenced was memory CD4+ T cells sorted from blood. Subset meaning: CD45RA-negative fraction. V and J are TRBV6-1 and TRBJ1-5; 7 bases map to TRBD1. The clonotype originates from a man younger than 35 in good health. The DNA of the CDR3 is TGTGCCAGCACTGGGACAGGCAATCAGCCCCAGCATTTT. This translates into CASTGTGNQPQHF.